These 30 T cell receptor beta chains originate from one sample sequenced in a study of blood T cell repertoires in COVID-19. Sequenced by immunoSEQ multiplex PCR; TCRdb stores in-frame clones only, minus some. The repertoire holds hundreds of thousands of clones, with about 80% as singletons. The material sequenced was peripheral blood. These TCRs come from a woman of 80 years or more with acute or convalescent COVID-19.

This chain connects TRBV28 to TRBJ1-2; D is unclear. The CDR3 extends over 12 amino acids. With 4 bases removed from V and 1 base from J, the gap between germline ends came to 4 bases. Germline assignment: CDR1 MDHEN and CDR2 SYDVKM. DNA of the CDR3: TGTGCCAGCAGTTACAATAACTATGGCTACACCTTC. Amino acid sequence: CASSYNNYGYTF.

This chain connects TRBV4-1 to TRBJ2-1; 11 bases are shared with TRBD2. In germline, CDR1 is MGHRA, CDR2 YSYEKL. V lost 6 bases to trimming and J lost 8 bases; unmatched junction nucleotides: 12. This CDR3 spans 16 amino acids. CDR3 in amino acids: CASRNMGSGGADEQFF. DNA for the CDR3: TGCGCCAGCAGAAACATGGGTAGCGGGGGGGCCGATGAGCAGTTCTTC.

In regard to this clone: Other DNA sequences in the sample encode the same CDR3. This chain uses TRBV11-2 with TRBJ2-2; 11 bases map to TRBD2. The J segment lost 7 bases and the V segment lost 5 bases, leaving 9 bases of the junction unmatched. CDR1 SGHAT and CDR2 FQNNGV come from the germline V gene. The CDR3 totals 16 residues. The CDR3 sequence is CASSGTGLAGNGELFF. As DNA, the CDR3 is TGTGCCAGCAGCGGGACAGGACTAGCGGGTAACGGGGAGCTGTTTTTT.

The chain joins TRBV6-5 to TRBJ1-1; D perhaps matches TRBD1 (6 bases). The germline V and J ends were trimmed by 5 bases and 1 base, with 11 bases remaining between them. This CDR3 has 14 residues. Germline V CDR1 and CDR2: MNHEY, SVGAGI. CDR3 sequence: CASSPPGQNTEAFF. For the CDR3, the DNA is TGTGCCAGCAGTCCCCCGGGACAGAACACTGAAGCTTTCTTT.

J is TRBJ2-1 and V is TRBV5-1, with D perhaps TRBD1 (5 bases). This CDR3 region has 15 residues. V was clipped by 0 bases and J by 8 bases, with 15 bases between them. Looked up from germline, CDR1 is SGHRS and CDR2 is YFSETQ. The CDR3 loop reads CASSLEAGFRDEQFF. CDR3 DNA sequence: TGCGCCAGCAGCTTGGAGGCAGGGTTTAGGGATGAGCAGTTCTTC.

In this sample, this clone turned up once. A read error may account for a junction end that differs from germline. The sample has other DNA sequences that encode this CDR3 too. The J gene is TRBJ1-6, the V gene TRBV3-1 (or the pseudogene TRBV3-2); 8 bases map to TRBD1. The CDR3 loop spans 16 amino acids. In germline, CDR1 is LGHDT, CDR2 YNNKEL (reference sequence). CDR3 DNA: TGCGCCAGCAGCCAAGGGGACAGGAGATATAATTCACCCCTCCACTTT. This sequence encodes CASSQGDRRYNSPLHF.

The chain joins TRBV2 to TRBJ1-1; 10 bases map to TRBD1. Germline lookup yields CDR1 SNHLY and CDR2 FYNNEI. This CDR3 is 16 amino acids long. V was pared by 4 bases and J by 5 bases, with 10 bases of the junction left unmatched. CDR3 loop: CASSAGSGQGGTEAFF. CDR3 nucleotides: TGTGCCAGCAGTGCAGGTAGCGGACAGGGGGGGACTGAAGCTTTCTTT. The whole variable domain, remainder taken from reference TRBV2 and TRBJ1-1, is EPEVTQTPSHQVTQMGQEVILRCVPISNHLYFYWYRQILGQKVEFLVSFYNNEISEKSEIFDDQFSVERPDGSNFTLKIRSTKLEDSAMYFCASSAGSGQGGTEAFFGQGTRLTVV.

This clone was recorded once. The chain uses TRBV30 and TRBJ1-5, with D possibly matching TRBD1 (6 bases). V gave up 4 bases and J gave up 0 bases, with 13 bases separating them. Germline V gene sequence: CDR1 GTSNPN, CDR2 SVGIG (reference sequence). The CDR3 contains 15 residues. The CDR3 bases are TGTGCCTGGATGGCGGGCAGGGGTAGCAATCAGCCCCAGCATTTT. Translated: CAWMAGRGSNQPQHF.

This clone was seen more than once but under ten times. The chain has TRBV7-2 and TRBJ1-2, with a tentative D call TRBD1 (6 bases). The V end lost 5 bases, the J end lost 8 bases, and 15 bases lay between the germline ends. The CDR3 sequence is 13 residues long. Germline V gene sequence: CDR1 SGHTA, CDR2 FQGNSA. CDR3 amino acids: CASSLGQTFGYTF. DNA of the CDR3: TGTGCCAGCAGCCTGGGACAAACCTTCGGCTACACCTTC.

The CDR3 region is CASSIRAGGKTQYF. Written as DNA, the CDR3 is TGTGCCAGCAGCATCCGCGCAGGGGGTAAGACCCAGTACTTC. The J gene is TRBJ2-5, the V gene TRBV28, with 7 bases identical to TRBD1. The V gene's germline CDR1 is MDHEN and CDR2 SYDVKM. This CDR3 is built from 14 residues. V lost 6 bases, J lost 6 bases, and 10 bases stayed unmatched.

The CDR3 spells CASSPINQPQHF. The CDR3 DNA follows: TGTGCCAGCAGTCCCATTAATCAGCCCCAGCATTTT. The genes are TRBV12-3 or TRBV12-4 and TRBJ1-5, with no clear D. V was trimmed by 5 bases and J by 4 bases, leaving 6 bases between them. This CDR3 has 12 amino acids.

The chain links TRBV28 to TRBJ1-1, with D tentatively TRBD1 (5 bases). The V and J ends lost 3 bases and 1 base respectively, with 6 bases between them. Germline loops: CDR1 MDHEN, CDR2 SYDVKM. The CDR3 runs 13 residues. The CDR3 nucleotides are TGTGCCAGCAGTTTCGGACAGAACACTGAAGCTTTCTTT. The encoded protein is CASSFGQNTEAFF.

The sample holds one count of this clone. V usage is TRBV7-2 and J usage is TRBJ1-1; D gene ambiguous. This CDR3 is built from 13 residues. Germline loops: CDR1 SGHTA, CDR2 FQGNSA. The V end lost 5 bases, the J end lost 5 bases, and 12 bases lay between the germline ends. The CDR3 DNA is TGTGCCAGCAGCCCAGATTCGGGGACTGAAGCTTTCTTT. Its protein product is CASSPDSGTEAFF.

Written as DNA, the CDR3 is TGCGCCAGCAGCTTGGGAGCAACAGGTTTCGCGAACACTGAAGCTTTCTTT. Its translation is CASSLGATGFANTEAFF. The chain links TRBV5-1 to TRBJ1-1; weak D call: TRBD1 (5 bases). This CDR3 is built from 17 residues. The V gene's germline CDR1 is SGHRS and CDR2 YFSETQ. V shed 0 bases and J shed 1 base, with 16 bases lying between them.

This rearrangement joins TRBV7-9 to TRBJ2-1, with TRBD2 matching over 7 bases. The CDR3 length is 17 residues. V gave up 5 bases and J gave up 1 base; unmatched junction bases: 11. Germline V gene lookup returns CDR1 SEHNR and CDR2 FQNEAQ (reference sequence). CDR3 in amino acids: CASSGGGVAQSYNEQFF. Here the CDR3 DNA reads TGTGCCAGCAGCGGGGGGGGAGTAGCCCAATCCTACAATGAGCAGTTCTTC.

The rearrangement joins TRBV28 to TRBJ2-1, with 7 bases matching TRBD1. V lost 6 bases to trimming and J lost 5 bases; unmatched junction nucleotides: 4. The CDR3 sequence is 13 residues long. Germline-derived CDR1 and CDR2 are MDHEN and SYDVKM. The CDR3 sequence is CASRGTVNNEQFF. For the CDR3, the DNA is TGTGCCAGCAGAGGGACAGTAAACAATGAGCAGTTCTTC.

The chain recombines TRBV19 with TRBJ1-2; 8 nucleotides align to TRBD1. J lost 3 bases, V lost 4 bases, and 4 bases had no gene match. Looked up from germline, CDR1 is LNHDA and CDR2 is SQIVND (reference sequence). The CDR3 runs to 14 residues. CDR3 residues: CASSTQGADYGYTF. CDR3 sequence (DNA): TGTGCCAGTAGTACCCAGGGGGCGGACTATGGCTACACCTTC.

As for this clone: The sample carries other DNA sequences with the same CDR3. V gene TRBV7-9 combines with J gene TRBJ2-3; 12 bases are a match to TRBD2. This CDR3 has 17 residues. CDR1 is SEHNR and CDR2 is FQNEAQ in the germline V gene (reference sequence). V gave up 4 bases and J gave up 0 bases; unmatched junction bases: 5. This chain's CDR3 is CASSSGLAGPSTDTQYF. The CDR3 DNA reads TGTGCCAGCAGCTCTGGACTAGCGGGGCCTAGCACAGATACGCAGTATTTT.

The CDR3 nucleotides are TGTGCCAGCAGCGGGGGGGCGTTGAACACTGAAGCTTTCTTT. It encodes CASSGGALNTEAFF. V usage is TRBV5-6 and J usage is TRBJ1-1; D is perhaps TRBD1 (6 bases). V was cut by 4 bases and J by 0 bases, with 10 bases left in between. The CDR3 has 14 amino acids. The germline gives CDR1 SGHDT, CDR2 YYEEEE.

The gene calls are TRBV6-2 or TRBV6-3 and TRBJ2-7; D gene uncertain. Germline V gene lookup returns CDR1 MNHEY and CDR2 SVGEGT. There are 15 residues in the CDR3. Trimming removed 6 bases from V and 6 bases from J, with 21 bases in between. In DNA form, the CDR3 reads TGTGCCAGCAGCACAGTTGTGGTGGGTTTCTCCGAGCAGTACTTC. It codes for CASSTVVVGFSEQYF.

This rearrangement joins TRBV6-2 or TRBV6-3 to TRBJ2-3; TRBD2 matches at 8 bases. The V segment lost 6 bases and the J segment 14 bases; nucleotides outside the gene matches: 13. Germline CDR1 MNHEY, CDR2 SVGEGT. The CDR3 consists of 13 residues. The CDR3, as DNA: TGTGCCAGCAGCCTAGCGGGTGGGAGGCACGGGTATTTT. Amino acids: CASSLAGGRHGYF.

This rearrangement joins TRBV6-5 to TRBJ1-1; 10 bases match TRBD1. The trim removed 5 bases at V and 10 bases at J, leaving 10 bases unmatched. Germline V gives CDR1 MNHEY, CDR2 SVGAGI. This CDR3 region has 14 residues. The CDR3 sequence is CASSPPRQGAVAFF. In DNA, the CDR3 is TGTGCCAGCAGTCCCCCGCGACAGGGGGCGGTAGCTTTCTTT.

As DNA, the CDR3 is TGTGCCAGCAGTCCGTGGACTAGCGGGGAGGGCGAGCAGTACTTC. This codes for CASSPWTSGEGEQYF. J is TRBJ2-7 and V is TRBV6-5; 12 positions match TRBD2. The CDR3 spans 15 residues. Germline V gene data show CDR1 as MNHEY and CDR2 as SVGAGI. J gave up 6 bases and V 5 bases, and 8 bases lay outside the gene matches.

The sample holds one count of this clone. CDR3 amino acids: CASSPTGLPDEQYF. The CDR3 DNA reads as TGTGCCAGCTCACCGACAGGATTACCCGACGAGCAGTACTTC. V usage is TRBV18 and J usage is TRBJ2-7; TRBD1 might be the D (6 bases). CDR3 length: 14 amino acids. The germline CDR1 and CDR2 sequences are KGHSH and LQKENI. V lost 3 bases, J lost 5 bases, and 14 bases lay in between.

The V call is TRBV6-2 or TRBV6-3, the J call TRBJ1-2; D gene ambiguous. V shed 0 bases and J shed 3 bases, with 14 bases lying between them. The CDR3 is made up of 16 amino acids. Germline CDR1 and CDR2: MNHEY and SVGEGT. This chain's CDR3 is CASSYSGGSGYYGYTF. CDR3 coding DNA: TGTGCCAGCAGTTACTCAGGTGGATCGGGGTACTATGGCTACACCTTC.

This rearrangement joins TRBV27 to TRBJ2-2, with 10 bases aligning to TRBD1. The V gene's germline CDR1 is MNHEY and CDR2 SMNVEV (reference sequence). With 6 bases clipped from V and 8 bases from J, the junction kept 6 bases outside the gene matches. The CDR3 runs to 14 residues. The DNA of the CDR3 is TGTGCCAGCAGCGCCGACAGGGGGCGGGGGGAGCTGTTTTTT. Its translation is CASSADRGRGELFF.

The J gene is TRBJ1-2, the V gene TRBV19, with D possibly being TRBD1 (5 bases). CDR3 size: 13 residues. V gave up 7 bases and J gave up 0 bases, with 9 bases separating them. CDR1 LNHDA and CDR2 SQIVND come from the germline V gene (reference sequence). CDR3 sequence reads: CASTLTANYGYTF. The CDR3 DNA reads TGTGCCAGTACCCTGACAGCTAACTATGGCTACACCTTC.

This clone was observed once. The V call is TRBV20-1, the J call TRBJ2-1, with 11 bases that match TRBD2. Germline CDR1 DFQATT, CDR2 SNEGSKA (reference sequence). Trimming removed 3 bases from V and 9 bases from J; junction bases left unmatched: 10. The CDR3 is 15 amino acids. CDR3 coding DNA: TGCAGTGCTAGTTCCCTAGCGGGAGGTGCGAGTGAGCAGTTCTTC. This sequence encodes CSASSLAGGASEQFF.

The rearrangement links TRBV6-5 to TRBJ2-1; 11 bases match TRBD1. Trimming took 0 bases from V and 8 from J; bases not matched to a gene: 6. This CDR3 region has 16 residues. CDR1 and CDR2 (germline): MNHEY, SVGAGI. In DNA form, the CDR3 reads TGTGCCAGCAGTTACTCTGGACAGGGGGCTACGTATGAGCAGTTCTTC. It translates to CASSYSGQGATYEQFF.

The rearrangement joins TRBV19 to TRBJ2-3; D unclear. This CDR3 is built from 16 residues. The germline gives CDR1 LNHDA, CDR2 SQIVND (reference sequence). The V end lost 3 bases, the J end lost 2 bases, and 15 bases lay between the germline ends. CDR3 region: CASSILGGGTTDTQYF. DNA of the CDR3: TGTGCCAGTAGTATCCTCGGCGGCGGAACCACAGATACGCAGTATTTT.